A selection of T cell receptor beta chains follows, all from one sample in a study of vaccination effects on CD4 cells after COVID-19. Some clones are missing from TCRdb's copy, which holds only in-frame ones; the method was immunoSEQ multiplex PCR. The sample lists 21,000 or so clones, approximately 76% occurring once. These TCRs' antigens remain unknown. This sample comprised CD4+ T cells from PBMCs cultured with HCoV-229E spike peptides, obtained after COVID-19 vaccination. The receptor set was obtained from a human donor who received a COVID-19 vaccine. Each CDR3 is given with its conserved first and last residue.

V,length,CDR3
TRBV10-1,13,CASSRPSSYEQFF
TRBV5-5,14,CASSFLGAAYEQYF
TRBV25-1,15,CASSPFGEVNTEAFF
TRBV7-9,14,CASSLGQGGQPQHF
TRBV3-1/TRBV3-2,13,CASSLENKRCYTF
TRBV4-1,18,CASSQRTSGTTTGYEQYF
TRBV5-1,16,CASSLPPGQGNQPQHF
TRBV7-2,15,CASSQSGGSSYEQYF
TRBV3-1/TRBV3-2,20,CASRPTLAGGEAGSYNEQFF
TRBV19,16,CASSIQVGTGANVLTF
TRBV7-2,15,CASSLSQEENYGYTF
TRBV3-1/TRBV3-2,17,CASSPGLAGAGANVLTF
TRBV10-3,16,CAISELGVEGNEKLFF
TRBV27,11,CASRRKYGYTF